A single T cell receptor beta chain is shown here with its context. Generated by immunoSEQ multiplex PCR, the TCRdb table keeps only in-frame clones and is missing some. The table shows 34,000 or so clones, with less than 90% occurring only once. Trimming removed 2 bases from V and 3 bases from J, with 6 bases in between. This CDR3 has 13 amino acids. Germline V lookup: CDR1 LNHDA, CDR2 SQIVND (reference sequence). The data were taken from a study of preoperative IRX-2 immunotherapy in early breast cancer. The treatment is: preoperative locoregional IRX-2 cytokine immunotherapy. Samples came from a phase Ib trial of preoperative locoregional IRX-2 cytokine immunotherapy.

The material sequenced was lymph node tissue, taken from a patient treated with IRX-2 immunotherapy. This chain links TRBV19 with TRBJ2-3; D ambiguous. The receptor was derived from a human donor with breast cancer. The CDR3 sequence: CASSISGTDTQYF. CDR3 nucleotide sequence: TGTGCCAGTAGTATATCCGGGACAGATACGCAGTATTTT.